This section outlines one T cell receptor (beta chain) sequence together with its context. Germline V gene lookup returns CDR1 SNHLY and CDR2 FYNNEI. This CDR3 is 15 amino acids long. Germline trimming cut 2 bases from V and 6 bases from J; bases unmatched to any gene: 5. Two negative PCRs, clearance, or symptom resolution had been documented for recovered Cohort 3 donors. In the original analysis: Researchers report that nucleated cell counts were estimated from reference gene primer amplification. Sequenced by immunoSEQ multiplex PCR; TCRdb stores in-frame clones only, minus some. For V, J and clone size, that table is used; D and trimming come from the DNA. Among over 350,000 clones listed, 85% to 90% were seen once. The source of the sample is a study of blood T cell repertoires in COVID-19. At the level of the study: Italy, Spain and the United States were the sources of the convalescent and acute COVID-19 samples. Sources were T cells, B-cell-depleted T cells, or PBMCs; the material itself was cDNA or gDNA.

The origin of this receptor is a woman aged 45-65 years who had recovered from COVID-19. Sequenced material: PBMCs or T cells enriched from blood (not recorded which). V gene TRBV2 combines with J gene TRBJ2-3, with 10 positions matching TRBD1. The CDR3 reads CASSEWDRGRDTQYF. The CDR3 DNA sequence: TGTGCCAGCAGTGAATGGGACAGGGGCCGGGATACGCAGTATTTT.